This T cell receptor beta chain was profiled in a study of breast tumors, draining lymph nodes, adjacent tissues. TCRdb re-called the multiplex PCR reads through MiXCR, storing one row per CDR3 protein. Of approximately 150,000 distinct CDR3 sequences in the sample, 30% to 35% were seen once. Samples came from axillary lymph nodes draining the breast cancer. In germline, CDR1 is DFQATT, CDR2 SNEGSKA (reference sequence). Trimming cost V 7 bases and J 3 bases, with 19 bases left between them. This CDR3 is built from 15 residues. The sample holds many counts of this clonotype. What it binds is not known. Study-wide results and caveats: That most tumor T cells come from lymph nodes remained unproven.

The sequence derives from a female donor with breast cancer. Some clones in this sample may be carry-over from other donors' samples. Sample: axillary lymph node tissue. The rearrangement uses TRBV20-1 and TRBJ1-5; D is ambiguous. CDR3 coding DNA: TGCAGTGTCCCCAAGAACGGGCTGAACAATCAGCCCCAGCATTTT. Translation gives CSVPKNGLNNQPQHF.